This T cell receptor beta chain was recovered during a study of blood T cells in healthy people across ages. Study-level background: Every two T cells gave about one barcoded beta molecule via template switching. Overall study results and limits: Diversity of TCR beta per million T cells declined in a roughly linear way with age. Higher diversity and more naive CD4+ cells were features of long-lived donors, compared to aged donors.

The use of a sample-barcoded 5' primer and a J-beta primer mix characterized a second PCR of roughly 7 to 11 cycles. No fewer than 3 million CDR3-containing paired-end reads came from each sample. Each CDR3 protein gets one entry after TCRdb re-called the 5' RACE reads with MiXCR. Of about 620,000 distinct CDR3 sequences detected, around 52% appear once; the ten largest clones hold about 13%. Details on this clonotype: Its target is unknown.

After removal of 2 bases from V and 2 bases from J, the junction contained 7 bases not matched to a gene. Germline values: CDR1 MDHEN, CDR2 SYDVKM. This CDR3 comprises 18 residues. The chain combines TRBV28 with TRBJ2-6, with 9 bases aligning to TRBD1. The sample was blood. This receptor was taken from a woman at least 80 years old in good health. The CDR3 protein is CASSLRTGVLPGANVLTF. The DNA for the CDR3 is TGTGCCAGCAGTTTAAGGACAGGGGTTTTACCTGGGGCCAACGTCCTGACTTTC.